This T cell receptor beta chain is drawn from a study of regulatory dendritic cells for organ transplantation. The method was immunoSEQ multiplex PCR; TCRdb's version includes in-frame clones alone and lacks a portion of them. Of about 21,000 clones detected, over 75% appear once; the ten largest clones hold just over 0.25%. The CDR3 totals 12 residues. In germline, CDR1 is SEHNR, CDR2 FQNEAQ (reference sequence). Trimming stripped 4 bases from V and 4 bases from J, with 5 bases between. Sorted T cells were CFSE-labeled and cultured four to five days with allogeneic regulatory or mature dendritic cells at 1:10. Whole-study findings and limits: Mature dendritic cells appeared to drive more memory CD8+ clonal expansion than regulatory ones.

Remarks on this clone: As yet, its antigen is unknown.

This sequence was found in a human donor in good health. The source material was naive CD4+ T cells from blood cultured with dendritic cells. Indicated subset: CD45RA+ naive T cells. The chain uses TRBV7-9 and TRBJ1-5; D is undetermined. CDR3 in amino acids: CASSSTNQPQHF. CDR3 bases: TGTGCCAGCAGCTCCACAAATCAGCCCCAGCATTTT.